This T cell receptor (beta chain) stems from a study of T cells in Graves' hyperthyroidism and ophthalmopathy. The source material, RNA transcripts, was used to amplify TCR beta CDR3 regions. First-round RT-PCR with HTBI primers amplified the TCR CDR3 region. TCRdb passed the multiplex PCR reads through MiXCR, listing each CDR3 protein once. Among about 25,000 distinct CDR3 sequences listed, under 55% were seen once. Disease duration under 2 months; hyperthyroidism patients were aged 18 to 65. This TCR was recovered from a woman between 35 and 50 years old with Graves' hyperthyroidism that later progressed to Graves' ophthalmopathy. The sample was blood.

Here the CDR3 reads CASSEGIGPTYEQYF. DNA of the CDR3: TGTGCCAGCAGTGAAGGAATAGGACCCACCTACGAGCAGTACTTC. This chain connects TRBV6-1 to TRBJ2-7; D uncertain. V was cut by 1 base and J by 2 bases, with 12 bases left in between. The CDR3 totals 15 residues. Germline V gene lookup returns CDR1 MNHNS and CDR2 SASEGT.